The 18 T cell receptor beta chains reported below all come from one sample, sequenced in a study of Tregs in tolerant kidney transplant recipients. Repertoires were generated with immunoSEQ multiplex PCR, while TCRdb's copy carries only in-frame clones and drops some. The repertoire holds some 90,000 clones, around 90% seen once, with roughly 5% in the top ten. Sequences were obtained from CD8+ T cells from blood. The receptors originated from a human donor in good health.

This clone has a single count. The CDR3 is CASSLLPSGKYQETQYF. In DNA form, the CDR3 reads TGTGCCAGCAGCTTACTCCCTAGCGGGAAGTACCAAGAGACCCAGTACTTC. The rearrangement links TRBV7-8 to TRBJ2-5; 9 bases fit TRBD2. The junction had 7 bases not matched to a gene; V was cut back by 2 bases and J by 0 bases. In germline, CDR1 is SGHVS, CDR2 FQNEAQ. The CDR3 extends over 17 amino acids.

This rearrangement joins TRBV6-5 to TRBJ2-5; no firm D call. Germline CDR1 MNHEY, CDR2 SVGAGI. The CDR3 sequence is 14 residues long. Trimming took 0 bases from V and 5 from J, leaving 10 bases between them. CDR3 sequence (DNA): TGTGCCAGCAGTTACTCGCCGGGTAGTGAGACCCAGTACTTC. Translated: CASSYSPGSETQYF.

J is TRBJ1-1 and V is TRBV6-1; unclear D gene. The CDR3 sequence is 16 residues long. Germline V lookup: CDR1 MNHNS, CDR2 SASEGT. Trimming took 1 base from V and 0 from J, leaving 12 bases between them. This CDR3 is CASSEVGEGLNTEAFF. The DNA for the CDR3 is TGTGCCAGCAGTGAAGTTGGTGAAGGGCTGAACACTGAAGCTTTCTTT.

The rearrangement links TRBV28 to TRBJ2-3; 8 positions match TRBD2. V lost 1 base, J lost 2 bases, and 11 bases stayed unmatched. The CDR3 is 18 amino acids. Germline assignment: CDR1 MDHEN and CDR2 SYDVKM. The CDR3: CASSLSPISGELTDTQYF. For the CDR3, the DNA is TGTGCCAGCAGTTTATCACCCATTAGCGGGGAGCTCACAGATACGCAGTATTTT.

This chain joins TRBV27 and TRBJ2-7; the D gene is possibly TRBD1 (5 bases). The CDR3 loop spans 12 amino acids. Germline V lookup: CDR1 MNHEY, CDR2 SMNVEV (reference sequence). Trimming pared 8 bases from V and 4 bases from J, leaving 12 bases between. The CDR3 DNA is TGTGCCAGCGGAAGGGGAAGGTACGAGCAGTACTTC. As protein: CASGRGRYEQYF.

The rearrangement joins TRBV29-1 to TRBJ2-7; 8 bases are shared with TRBD1. Unmatched junction bases numbered 2, after V lost 3 bases and J lost 1 base. Germline values: CDR1 SQVTM, CDR2 ANQGSEA. This CDR3 has 13 amino acids. CDR3 nucleotide sequence: TGCAGCGTTGATGGGACAGGTTCCTACGAGCAGTACTTC. It is translated as CSVDGTGSYEQYF.

The rearrangement joins TRBV10-3 to TRBJ1-3; D gene uncertain. The CDR3 is 14 residues long. CDR1 is ENHRY, CDR2 SYGVKD, per germline. Trimming took off 2 bases at V and 6 bases at J, with 11 bases between the two ends. CDR3 nucleotide sequence: TGTGCCATCAGTGAGGGTGGGGTTGCAAACACCATATATTTT. Translating gives CAISEGGVANTIYF.

V and J are TRBV7-9 and TRBJ2-1; D is ambiguous. The germline V and J ends were trimmed by 0 bases and 8 bases, with 8 bases remaining between them. CDR3 length: 13 residues. Per germline, CDR1 SEHNR and CDR2 FQNEAQ (reference sequence). CDR3 sequence (DNA): TGTGCCAGCAGCTTAGCCGAGTTGTATGAGCAGTTCTTC. This gives the protein CASSLAELYEQFF.

V is TRBV9 and J is TRBJ2-3; 10 nucleotides agree with TRBD2. Germline V CDR1 and CDR2: SGDLS, YYNGEE. This CDR3 contains 16 residues. The V and J ends lost 5 bases and 1 base, in that order; junction bases with no gene match: 7. This CDR3 is CASSDKRGGGTDTQYF. DNA of the CDR3: TGTGCCAGCAGTGACAAGCGGGGGGGCGGCACAGATACGCAGTATTTT.

The CDR3 DNA is TGTGCCAGCACCGGACTAGCGGGGAGAAGCTCCTACAATGAGCAGTTCTTC. Translated, it gives CASTGLAGRSSYNEQFF. This chain joins TRBV7-9 and TRBJ2-1, with 12 bases fitting TRBD2. CDR3 length equals 17 residues. The V gene's germline CDR1 is SEHNR and CDR2 FQNEAQ (reference sequence). J lost 0 bases, V lost 7 bases, and 7 bases had no gene match.

V usage is TRBV6-5 and J usage is TRBJ1-2; no firm D call. CDR1 and CDR2 from the germline V gene are MNHEY and SVGAGI. CDR3 size: 16 residues. Trimming cost V 0 bases and J 0 bases, with 11 bases left between them. The CDR3 bases are TGTGCCAGCAGTTACTCGTGGAGGGATACTAACTATGGCTACACCTTC. It yields the protein CASSYSWRDTNYGYTF.

The chain is built from TRBV2 and TRBJ1-5; D is possibly TRBD1 (6 bases). The CDR3 runs to 16 residues. The germline gives CDR1 SNHLY, CDR2 FYNNEI. Trimming stripped 9 bases from V and 5 bases from J, with 23 bases between. CDR3 in amino acids: CASTGRGGFMDQPQHF. CDR3 DNA sequence: TGTGCCAGTACCGGGAGGGGGGGGTTCATGGATCAGCCCCAGCATTTT.

The rearrangement links TRBV18 to TRBJ2-7, with D unresolved. In germline, CDR1 is KGHSH, CDR2 LQKENI. Trimming cost V 2 bases and J 6 bases, with 8 bases left between them. The CDR3 loop spans 12 amino acids. The CDR3, as DNA: TGTGCCAGCTCACCAGCCCTCGGCGAGCAGTACTTC. Its translation: CASSPALGEQYF.

Here the CDR3 reads CASSVATASQETQYF. CDR3 in DNA: TGTGCCAGCAGCGTAGCTACGGCCTCGCAAGAGACCCAGTACTTC. This chain uses TRBV9 with TRBJ2-5; no reliable D call. With 0 bases removed from V and 2 bases from J, the gap between germline ends came to 11 bases. CDR3 length: 15 amino acids. Per germline, CDR1 SGDLS and CDR2 YYNGEE.

CDR3 sequence: CATSRGVSSGANVLTF. The CDR3 nucleotides are TGTGCCACCAGCAGAGGGGTCAGCTCTGGGGCCAACGTCCTGACTTTC. The chain combines TRBV15 with TRBJ2-6; no reliable D call. V was shortened by 1 base and J by 0 bases, with 7 bases between the two germline ends. Germline V CDR1 and CDR2: LNHNV, YYDKDF (reference sequence). The length of the CDR3 is 16 residues. The whole variable domain, filled in from reference TRBV15 and TRBJ2-6, reads DAMVIQNPRYQVTQFGKPVTLSCSQTLNHNVMYWYQQKSSQAPKLLFHYYDKDFNNEADTPDNFQSRRPNTSFCFLDIRSPGLGDTAMYLCATSRGVSSGANVLTFGAGSRLTVL.

V gene TRBV27 combines with J gene TRBJ2-2; no clear D gene. Germline CDR1 is MNHEY and CDR2 is SMNVEV (reference sequence). V shed 3 bases and J shed 1 base, with 9 bases lying between them. The CDR3 is made up of 15 amino acids. The CDR3 nucleotides are TGTGCCAGCAGTTTCCTAAACCAGAACACCGGGGAGCTGTTTTTT. This codes for CASSFLNQNTGELFF.

The J gene is TRBJ2-7, the V gene TRBV27; either TRBD1 or TRBD2 may supply D (6 bases each). This CDR3 spans 15 amino acids. Germline CDR1 and CDR2: MNHEY and SMNVEV (reference sequence). The ends were cut back, 5 bases at V and 1 base at J, with 15 bases in the middle. The CDR3 loop is CASSPQGLYSYEQYF. In DNA, the CDR3 is TGTGCCAGCAGTCCACAGGGACTGTATTCCTACGAGCAGTACTTC.

The chain has TRBV10-1 and TRBJ1-1; D is uncertain. The germline V and J ends were trimmed by 0 bases and 6 bases, with 17 bases remaining between them. This CDR3 region has 16 residues. CDR1 WNHNN and CDR2 SYGVQD come from the germline V gene (reference sequence). CDR3 amino acids: CASSESRIGGRAEAFF. The CDR3 DNA is TGCGCCAGCAGTGAGTCGAGGATAGGAGGTAGGGCTGAAGCTTTCTTT.